This TCR beta chain was sequenced for a study of shared clonotypes between healthy human individuals. In replicate PCRs of sorted subsets, roughly 200 ng DNA, approximately 32,000 T cell genomes, was used. Clones were read by immunoSEQ multiplex PCR, and TCRdb kept only the in-frame ones, dropping some. The sample includes about a million clones, around four fifths of them seen just once. As to this clone: Its target is not known.

The germline CDR1 and CDR2 sequences are MNHNY and SVGAGI (reference sequence). CDR3 length equals 16 residues. V lost 4 bases, J lost 7 bases, and 20 bases lay in between. Overall study findings and caveats: A reduction in generation probabilities was seen for non-shared clonotypes relative to those shared by all four donors. Donors were few, which limited the genetic and exposure-history diversity represented.

The specimen sequenced was memory CD4+ T cells sorted from blood. This sample's subset: CD45RA-negative fraction. The chain is built from TRBV6-6 and TRBJ2-1; maybe TRBD1 (5 bases). The source of this sequence is a man younger than 30 in good health. The CDR3 here is CASSSPPKTGANEQFF. The CDR3 DNA is TGTGCCAGCAGTTCCCCCCCCAAAACAGGCGCGAATGAGCAGTTCTTC.